The 3 T cell receptor beta chains below were found in one sample sequenced in a study of tumor and adjacent non-tumor tissue in lung cancer. RNA was extracted from bulk tissue without any cell sorting. The library came from three nested PCR rounds adapted from ARM-PCR protocols. MiXCR, applied by TCRdb to the multiplex PCR reads, yields one record per CDR3 protein. There are tens of thousands of distinct CDR3 sequences in the sample; 80% to 85% occur only once, and 13% lies in the top ten. Sequencing was performed on lung tumor tissue. The receptors originated from a woman between 45 and 60 years old with non-small cell lung cancer.

As to this clonotype: One end of the junction does not line up with germline, which may come from a read error. V and J are TRBV6-1 and TRBJ2-1, with D possibly being TRBD2 (6 bases). The CDR3 sequence is 16 residues long. CDR1 and CDR2 (germline): MNHNS, SASEGT. The CDR3 coding sequence is TGTGTCAGCAGTGAAGCGTCGGGGGACTCTTACAATGAGCAGTTCTTC. Translating it yields CVSSEASGDSYNEQFF.

Turning to this clonotype: One junction end disagrees with the germline gene, perhaps due to a read error. The chain carries TRBV4-2 and TRBJ2-7, with D possibly matching TRBD2 (5 bases). Germline CDR1 is LGHNA and CDR2 is YNFKEQ. CDR3 size: 17 residues. CDR3 coding DNA: TGTGCCAGCAGCCAAGAGGCCAGCGGTTACCCTCGCTACGAGCAGAACTTC. It yields the protein CASSQEASGYPRYEQNF.

Regarding this clonotype: One junction end disagrees with the germline gene, perhaps due to a read error. The gene calls are TRBV2 and TRBJ2-3; perhaps TRBD2 as D (6 bases). The CDR3 runs to 14 residues. Germline V gene sequence: CDR1 SNHLY, CDR2 FYNNEI. CDR3 loop: CVSSDISGRDTQYF. The CDR3 region has the DNA TGTGTCAGCAGTGATATTTCAGGGAGGGATACGCAGTATTTT.